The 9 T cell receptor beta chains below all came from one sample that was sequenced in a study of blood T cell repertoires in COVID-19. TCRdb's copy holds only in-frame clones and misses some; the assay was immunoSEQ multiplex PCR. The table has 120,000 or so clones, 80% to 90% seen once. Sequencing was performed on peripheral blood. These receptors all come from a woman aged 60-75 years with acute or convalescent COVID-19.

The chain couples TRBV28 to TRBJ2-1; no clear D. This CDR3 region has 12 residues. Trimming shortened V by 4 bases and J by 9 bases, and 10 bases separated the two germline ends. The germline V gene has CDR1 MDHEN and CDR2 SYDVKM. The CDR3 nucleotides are TGTGCCAGCAGTTACCCGACGGGTGAGCAGTTCTTC. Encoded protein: CASSYPTGEQFF.

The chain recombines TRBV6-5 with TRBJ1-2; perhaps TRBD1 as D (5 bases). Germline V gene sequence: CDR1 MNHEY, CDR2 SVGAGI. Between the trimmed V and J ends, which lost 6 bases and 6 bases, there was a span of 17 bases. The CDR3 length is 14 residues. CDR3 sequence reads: CASRTTTVSDGYTF. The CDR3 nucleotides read TGTGCCAGCAGAACAACGACAGTCTCGGATGGCTACACCTTC.

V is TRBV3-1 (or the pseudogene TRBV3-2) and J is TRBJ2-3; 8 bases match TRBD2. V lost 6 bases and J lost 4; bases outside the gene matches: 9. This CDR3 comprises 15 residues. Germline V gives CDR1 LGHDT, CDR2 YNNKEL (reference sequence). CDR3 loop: CASRSTGLESDTQYF. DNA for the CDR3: TGTGCCAGCAGATCGACGGGACTAGAATCAGATACGCAGTATTTT.

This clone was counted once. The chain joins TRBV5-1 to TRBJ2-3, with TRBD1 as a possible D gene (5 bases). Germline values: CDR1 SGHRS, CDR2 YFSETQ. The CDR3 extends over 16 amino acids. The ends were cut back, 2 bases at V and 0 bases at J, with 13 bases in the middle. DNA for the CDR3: TGCGCCAGCAGCTTCTCCGAGACAGTTAGCACAGATACGCAGTATTTT. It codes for CASSFSETVSTDTQYF. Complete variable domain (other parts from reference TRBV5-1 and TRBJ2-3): KAGVTQTPRYLIKTRGQQVTLSCSPISGHRSVSWYQQTPGQGLQFLFEYFSETQRNKGNFPGRFSGRQFSNSRSEMNVSTLELGDSALYLCASSFSETVSTDTQYFGPGTRLTVL.

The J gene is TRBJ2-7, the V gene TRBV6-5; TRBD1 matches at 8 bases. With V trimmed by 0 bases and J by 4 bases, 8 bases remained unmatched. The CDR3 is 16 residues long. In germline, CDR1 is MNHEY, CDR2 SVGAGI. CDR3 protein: CASSYSPGQARYEQYF. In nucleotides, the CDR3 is TGTGCCAGCAGTTACTCTCCGGGACAGGCACGGTACGAGCAGTACTTC.

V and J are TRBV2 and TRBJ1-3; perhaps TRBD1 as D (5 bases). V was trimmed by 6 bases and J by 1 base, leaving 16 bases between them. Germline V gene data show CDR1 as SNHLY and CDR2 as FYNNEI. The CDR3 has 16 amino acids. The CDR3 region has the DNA TGTGCCAGCAGCAGGGCCGGGGGGGTGTCTGGAAACACCATATATTTT. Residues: CASSRAGGVSGNTIYF.

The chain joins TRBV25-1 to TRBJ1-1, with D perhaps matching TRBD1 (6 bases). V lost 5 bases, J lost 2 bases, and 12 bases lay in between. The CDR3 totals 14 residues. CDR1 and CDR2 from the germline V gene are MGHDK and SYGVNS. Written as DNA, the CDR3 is TGTGCCAGCAGTTCCTACAGGGTCAACACTGAAGCTTTCTTT. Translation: CASSSYRVNTEAFF.

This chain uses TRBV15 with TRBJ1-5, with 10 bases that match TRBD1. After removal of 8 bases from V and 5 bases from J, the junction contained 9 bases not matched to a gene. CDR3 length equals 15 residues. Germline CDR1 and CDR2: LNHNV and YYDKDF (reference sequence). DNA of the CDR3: TGTGCCACCTCGACGGACAGGGGGGTGGATCAGCCCCAGCATTTT. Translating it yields CATSTDRGVDQPQHF.

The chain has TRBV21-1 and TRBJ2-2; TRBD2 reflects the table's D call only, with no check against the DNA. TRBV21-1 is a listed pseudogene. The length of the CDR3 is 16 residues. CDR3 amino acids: CASSKGSGPHTGELFF. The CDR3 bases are TGTGCCAGCAGCAAGGGCAGCGGGCCCCACACCGGGGAGCTGTTTTTT.